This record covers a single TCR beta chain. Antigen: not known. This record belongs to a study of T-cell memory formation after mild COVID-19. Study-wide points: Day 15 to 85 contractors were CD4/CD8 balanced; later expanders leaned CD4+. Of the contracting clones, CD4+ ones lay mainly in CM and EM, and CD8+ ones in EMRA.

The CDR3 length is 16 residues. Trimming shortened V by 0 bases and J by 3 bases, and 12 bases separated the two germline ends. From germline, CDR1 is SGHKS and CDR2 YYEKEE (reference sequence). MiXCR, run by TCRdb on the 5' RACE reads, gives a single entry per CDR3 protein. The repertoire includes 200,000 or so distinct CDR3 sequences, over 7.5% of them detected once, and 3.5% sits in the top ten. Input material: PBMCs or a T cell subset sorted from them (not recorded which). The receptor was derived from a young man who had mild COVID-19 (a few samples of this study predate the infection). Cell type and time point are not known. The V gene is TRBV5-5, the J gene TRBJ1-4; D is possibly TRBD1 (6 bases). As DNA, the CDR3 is TGTGCCAGCAGCTTGGCCGGGGACACATCTAATGAAAAACTGTTTTTT. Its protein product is CASSLAGDTSNEKLFF. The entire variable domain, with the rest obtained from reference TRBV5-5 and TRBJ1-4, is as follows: DAGVTQSPTHLIKTRGQQVTLRCSPISGHKSVSWYQQVLGQGPQFIFQYYEKEERGRGNFPDRFSARQFPNYSSELNVNALLLGDSALYLCASSLAGDTSNEKLFFGSGTQLSVL.